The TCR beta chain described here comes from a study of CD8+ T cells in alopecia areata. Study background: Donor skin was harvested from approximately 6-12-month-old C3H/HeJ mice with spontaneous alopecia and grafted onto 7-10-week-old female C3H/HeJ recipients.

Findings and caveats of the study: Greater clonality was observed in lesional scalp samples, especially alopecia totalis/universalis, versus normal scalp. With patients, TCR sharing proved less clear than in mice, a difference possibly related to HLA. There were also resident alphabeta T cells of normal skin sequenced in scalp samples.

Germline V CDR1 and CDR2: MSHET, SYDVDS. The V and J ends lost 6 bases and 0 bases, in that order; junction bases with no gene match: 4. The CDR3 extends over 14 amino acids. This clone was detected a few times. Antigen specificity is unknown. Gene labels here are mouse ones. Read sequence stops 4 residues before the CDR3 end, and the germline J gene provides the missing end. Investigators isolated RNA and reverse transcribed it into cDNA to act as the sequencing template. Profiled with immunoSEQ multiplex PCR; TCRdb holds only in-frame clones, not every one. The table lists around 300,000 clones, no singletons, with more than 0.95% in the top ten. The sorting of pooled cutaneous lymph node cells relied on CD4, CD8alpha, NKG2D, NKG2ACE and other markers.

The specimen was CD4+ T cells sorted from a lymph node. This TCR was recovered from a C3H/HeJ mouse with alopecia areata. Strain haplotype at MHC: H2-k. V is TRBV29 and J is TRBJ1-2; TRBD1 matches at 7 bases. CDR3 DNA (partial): TGTGCTAGCAGAACCGGGACAGCAAACTCC. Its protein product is CASRTGTANS. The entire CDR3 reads CASRTGTANSDYTF.